The 7 T cell receptor beta chains below were found in one sample sequenced in a study of cytomegalovirus exposure and HLA in healthy donors. The PCR ran on 60 Vbeta and 13 Jbeta primers. TCRdb keeps only in-frame clones here, not all; method: immunoSEQ multiplex PCR. The sample records approximately 100,000 clones, 76% being singletons. The sample comprised PBMCs. All receptors derive from a man in his forties in good health and CMV-seronegative.

The table lists this clone with a count of one. The chain uses TRBV6-5 and TRBJ2-1, with 7 bases matching TRBD1. The CDR3 covers 12 residues. After removal of 6 bases from V and 12 bases from J, the junction contained 8 bases not matched to a gene. The V gene's germline CDR1 is MNHEY and CDR2 SVGAGI. The CDR3 is CASRGQLEVQFF. The CDR3 DNA is TGTGCCAGCAGGGGACAGCTAGAAGTGCAGTTCTTC.

The chain couples TRBV10-3 to TRBJ2-5; no clear D. CDR1 is ENHRY and CDR2 is SYGVKD in the germline V gene. The germline V and J ends were trimmed by 10 bases and 1 base, with 13 bases remaining between them. The CDR3 has 13 amino acids. Here the CDR3 DNA reads TGTGCCACCGCAGTCACTACCCAAGAGACCCAGTACTTC. Its translation is CATAVTTQETQYF.

In its sample, this clone was seen a few times. The V and J genes are TRBV7-9 and TRBJ1-4; D is unresolved. The CDR3 sequence is 12 residues long. CDR1 is SEHNR and CDR2 is FQNEAQ in the germline V gene (reference sequence). Trimming removed 1 base at V and 11 bases at J, with 8 bases between. CDR3 residues: CASSLGEGKLFF. The CDR3 region has the DNA TGTGCCAGCAGCTTAGGAGAGGGTAAACTGTTTTTT.

The sample holds one count of this clone. The chain joins TRBV9 to TRBJ2-5, with 8 bases aligning to TRBD2. This CDR3 spans 14 amino acids. Trimming at V came to 4 bases and at J to 2 bases, leaving 4 bases not matched to a gene. Germline V gives CDR1 SGDLS, CDR2 YYNGEE. This chain's CDR3 is CASSSRGGQETQYF. DNA of the CDR3: TGTGCCAGCAGCAGCCGGGGGGGGCAAGAGACCCAGTACTTC. The variable domain in full, with the rest retrieved from reference TRBV9 and TRBJ2-5, is DSGVTQTPKHLITATGQRVTLRCSPRSGDLSVYWYQQSLDQGLQFLIQYYNGEERAKGNILERFSAQQFPDLHSELNLSSLELGDSALYFCASSSRGGQETQYFGPGTRLLVL.

This chain joins TRBV5-1 and TRBJ2-3; TRBD2 matches 14 bases. CDR1 and CDR2 from the germline V gene are SGHRS and YFSETQ. The CDR3 contains 20 residues. Trimming removed 5 bases from V and 5 bases from J; junction bases left unmatched: 19. The DNA for the CDR3 is TGCGCCAGCAGATGGATGACCGGGACTAGCGGGGGAAGGGTGGTAGATACGCAGTATTTT. It yields the protein CASRWMTGTSGGRVVDTQYF.

The V gene is TRBV2, the J gene TRBJ2-3, with 7 bases aligning to TRBD1. CDR1 and CDR2 (germline): SNHLY, FYNNEI. This CDR3 has 16 amino acids. Trimming removed 6 bases from V and 0 bases from J; junction bases left unmatched: 9. In DNA form, the CDR3 reads TGTGCCAGCAGGGATATCCACAGGGGTAGCACAGATACGCAGTATTTT. It encodes CASRDIHRGSTDTQYF.

V gene TRBV2 combines with J gene TRBJ2-6; 9 positions match TRBD1. V lost 7 bases, J lost 2 bases, and 9 bases stayed unmatched. The CDR3 consists of 17 residues. CDR1 is SNHLY and CDR2 is FYNNEI in the germline V gene. The CDR3 DNA follows: TGTGCCAGCATCCCGGACAGGGGAACTACTGGGGCCAACGTCCTGACTTTC. Its translation is CASIPDRGTTGANVLTF.